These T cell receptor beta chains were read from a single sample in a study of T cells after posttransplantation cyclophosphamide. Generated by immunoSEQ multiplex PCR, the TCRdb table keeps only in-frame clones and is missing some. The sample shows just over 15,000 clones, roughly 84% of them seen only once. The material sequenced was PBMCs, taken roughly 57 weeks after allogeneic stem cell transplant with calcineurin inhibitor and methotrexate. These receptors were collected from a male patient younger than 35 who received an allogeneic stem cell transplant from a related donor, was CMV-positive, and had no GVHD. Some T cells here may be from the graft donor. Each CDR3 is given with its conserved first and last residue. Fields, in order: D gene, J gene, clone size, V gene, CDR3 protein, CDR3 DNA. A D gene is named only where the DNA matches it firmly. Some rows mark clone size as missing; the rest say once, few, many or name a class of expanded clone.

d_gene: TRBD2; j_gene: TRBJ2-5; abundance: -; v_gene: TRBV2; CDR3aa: CAREAGGRETQYF; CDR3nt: TGTGCCAGGGAGGCGGGGGGAAGAGAGACCCAGTACTTC
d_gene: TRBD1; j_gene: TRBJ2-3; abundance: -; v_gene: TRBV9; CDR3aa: CASSVDRGHNTDTQYF; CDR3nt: TGTGCCAGCAGCGTAGACAGGGGGCATAACACAGATACGCAGTATTTT
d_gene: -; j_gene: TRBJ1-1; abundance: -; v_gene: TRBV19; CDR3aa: CASSASHTEAFF; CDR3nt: TGTGCCAGTAGTGCGTCCCACACTGAAGCTTTCTTT
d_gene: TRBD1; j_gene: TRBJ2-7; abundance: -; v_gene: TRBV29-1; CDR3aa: CSVDATGVGEQYF; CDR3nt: TGCAGCGTTGATGCGACAGGGGTTGGCGAGCAGTACTTC
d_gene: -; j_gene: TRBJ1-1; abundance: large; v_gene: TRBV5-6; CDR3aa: CASSLQGNTEAFF; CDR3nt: TGTGCCAGCAGCCTACAGGGGAACACTGAAGCTTTCTTT
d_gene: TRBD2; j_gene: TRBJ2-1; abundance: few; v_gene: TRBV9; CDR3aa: CASSSRTSGTHNEQFF; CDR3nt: TGTGCCAGCAGCTCAAGGACTAGCGGGACCCACAATGAGCAGTTCTTC
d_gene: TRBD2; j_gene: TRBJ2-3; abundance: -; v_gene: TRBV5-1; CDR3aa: CASSLRSGAGVSDTQYF; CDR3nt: TGCGCCAGCAGCTTGCGGTCGGGAGCGGGAGTCTCAGATACGCAGTATTTT
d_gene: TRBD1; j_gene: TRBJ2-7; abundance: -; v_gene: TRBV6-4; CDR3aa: CASSPGQGTGEQYF; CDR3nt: TGTGCCAGCAGCCCGGGACAGGGGACCGGCGAGCAGTACTTC
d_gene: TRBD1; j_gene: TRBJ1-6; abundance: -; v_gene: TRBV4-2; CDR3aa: CASSQDAPGQGYANSYNSPLHF; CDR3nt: TGTGCCAGCAGCCAAGATGCGCCAGGACAGGGTTACGCTAACTCCTATAATTCACCCCTCCACTTT
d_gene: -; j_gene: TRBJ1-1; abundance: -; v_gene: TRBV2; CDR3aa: CASSEFRLNTEAFF; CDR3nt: TGTGCCAGCAGTGAATTCCGTCTGAACACTGAAGCTTTCTTT
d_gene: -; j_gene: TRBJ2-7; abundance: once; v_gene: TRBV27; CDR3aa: CASTRRAGATYEQYF; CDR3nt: TGTGCCAGCACCCGAAGGGCAGGGGCTACCTACGAGCAGTACTTC
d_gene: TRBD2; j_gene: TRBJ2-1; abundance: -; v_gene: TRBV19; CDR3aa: CASSINLAGRLEQFF; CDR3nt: TGTGCCAGTAGTATTAATCTAGCGGGACGCCTAGAGCAGTTCTTC
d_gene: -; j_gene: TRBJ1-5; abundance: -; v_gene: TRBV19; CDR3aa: CASSIAGTRSNQPQHF; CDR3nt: TGTGCCAGTAGTATAGCCGGGACTCGGAGCAATCAGCCCCAGCATTTT
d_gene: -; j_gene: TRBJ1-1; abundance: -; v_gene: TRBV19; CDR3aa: CASSIRGNTEAFF; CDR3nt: TGTGCCAGTAGTATACGAGGGAACACTGAAGCTTTCTTT
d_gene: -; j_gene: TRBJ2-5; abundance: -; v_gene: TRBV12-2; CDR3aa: CASRLGGGETQYF; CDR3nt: TGTGCAAGTCGCTTAGGAGGGGGCGAGACCCAGTACTTC
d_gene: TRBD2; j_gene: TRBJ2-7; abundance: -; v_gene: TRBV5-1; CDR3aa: CASSLASGGDYEQYF; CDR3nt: TGCGCCAGCAGCCTTGCAAGCGGGGGTGACTACGAGCAGTACTTC
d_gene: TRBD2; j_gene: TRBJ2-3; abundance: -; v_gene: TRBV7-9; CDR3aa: CASSLGGITDTQYF; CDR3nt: TGTGCCAGCAGCCTGGGGGGGATCACAGATACGCAGTATTTT
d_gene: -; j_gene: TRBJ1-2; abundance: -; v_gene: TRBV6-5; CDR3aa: CASSYLRGGGYTF; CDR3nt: TGTGCCAGCAGTTACCTCCGCGGAGGCGGCTACACCTTC
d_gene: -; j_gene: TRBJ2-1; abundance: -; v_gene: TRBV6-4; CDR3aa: CASSYSNSYSEQFF; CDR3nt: TGTGCCAGCAGTTACTCGAACTCCTACAGTGAGCAGTTCTTC
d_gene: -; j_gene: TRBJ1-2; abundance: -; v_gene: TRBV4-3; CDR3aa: CASSQDRGTIFYGYTF; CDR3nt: TGCGCCAGCAGCCAAGATCGGGGGACCATATTCTATGGCTACACCTTC
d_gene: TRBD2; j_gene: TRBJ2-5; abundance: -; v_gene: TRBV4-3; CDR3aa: CASSQDSGGYQETQYF; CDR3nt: TGCGCCAGCAGCCAAGATTCGGGAGGATATCAAGAGACCCAGTACTTC
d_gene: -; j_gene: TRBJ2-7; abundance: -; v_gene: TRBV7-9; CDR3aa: CASSHELSTYEQYF; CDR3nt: TGTGCCAGCAGCCATGAGCTTTCTACCTACGAGCAGTACTTC
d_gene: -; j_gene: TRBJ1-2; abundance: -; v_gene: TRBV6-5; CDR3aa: CASSLPGNYGYTF; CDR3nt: TGTGCCAGCAGTTTACCAGGGAACTATGGCTACACCTTC
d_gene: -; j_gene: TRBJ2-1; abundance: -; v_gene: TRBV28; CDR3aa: CASSLTRGEQFF; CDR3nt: TGTGCCAGCAGTTTAACCCGGGGGGAGCAGTTCTTC
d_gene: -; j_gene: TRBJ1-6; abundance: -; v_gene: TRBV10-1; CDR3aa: CASSETFRGCVNSPLHF; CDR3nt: TGCGCCAGCAGTGAGACCTTTCGGGGTTGTGTGAATTCACCCCTCCACTTT
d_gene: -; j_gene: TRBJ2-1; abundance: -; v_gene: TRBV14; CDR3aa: CASSQDLPRYNEQFF; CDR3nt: TGTGCCAGCAGCCAAGATTTACCTAGATACAATGAGCAGTTCTTC
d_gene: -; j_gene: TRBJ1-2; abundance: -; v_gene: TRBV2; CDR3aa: CATHREIYGYTF; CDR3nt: TGTGCCACCCATAGGGAGATCTATGGCTACACCTTC
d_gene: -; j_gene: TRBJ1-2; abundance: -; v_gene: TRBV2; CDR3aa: CASRGDRFANYGYTF; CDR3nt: TGTGCCAGCAGGGGCGATAGGTTTGCTAACTATGGCTACACCTTC
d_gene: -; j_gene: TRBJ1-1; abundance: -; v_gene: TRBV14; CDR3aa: CASSQDDPTVASFMNTEAFF; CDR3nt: TGTGCCAGCAGCCAAGACGACCCGACAGTAGCCAGTTTTATGAACACTGAAGCTTTCTTT
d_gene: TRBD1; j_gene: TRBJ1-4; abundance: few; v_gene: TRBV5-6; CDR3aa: CASSPDRVVGEKLFF; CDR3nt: TGTGCCAGCAGCCCCGACAGGGTTGTAGGTGAAAAACTGTTTTTT
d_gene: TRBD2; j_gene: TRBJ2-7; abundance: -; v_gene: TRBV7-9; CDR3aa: CASSSGLAGSGYEQYF; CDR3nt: TGTGCCAGCAGCTCGGGACTAGCGGGATCCGGGTACGAGCAGTACTTC
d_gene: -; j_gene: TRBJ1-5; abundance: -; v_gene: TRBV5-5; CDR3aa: CASSLRGNQPQHF; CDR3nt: TGTGCCAGCAGCTTGAGGGGAAATCAGCCCCAGCATTTT
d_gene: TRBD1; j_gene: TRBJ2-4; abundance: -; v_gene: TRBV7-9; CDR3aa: CASSATGAARLAKNIQYF; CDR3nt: TGTGCCAGCAGCGCCACAGGGGCTGCCAGGCTAGCCAAAAACATTCAGTACTTC
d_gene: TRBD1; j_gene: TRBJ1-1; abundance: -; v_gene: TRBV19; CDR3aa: CASSTRTGMANTEAFF; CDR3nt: TGTGCCAGTAGTACTCGGACAGGGATGGCGAACACTGAAGCTTTCTTT
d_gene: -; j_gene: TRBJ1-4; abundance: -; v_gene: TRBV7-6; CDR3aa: CASSLEQGEKLFF; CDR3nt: TGTGCCAGCAGCTTAGAGCAGGGGGAAAAACTGTTTTTT
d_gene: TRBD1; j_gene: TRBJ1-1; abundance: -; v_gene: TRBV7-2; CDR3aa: CASSRDRGRTEAFF; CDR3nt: TGTGCCAGCAGTAGGGACAGGGGGCGTACTGAAGCTTTCTTT
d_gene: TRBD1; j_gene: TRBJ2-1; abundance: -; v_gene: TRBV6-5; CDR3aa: CASSLDRANYNEQFF; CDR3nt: TGTGCCAGCAGCCTGGACAGGGCAAACTACAATGAGCAGTTCTTC
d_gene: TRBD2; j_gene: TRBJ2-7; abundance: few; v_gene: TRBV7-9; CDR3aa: CASSHPLGLAGHEQYF; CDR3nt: TGTGCCAGCAGCCACCCCCTGGGACTAGCTGGGCACGAGCAGTACTTC
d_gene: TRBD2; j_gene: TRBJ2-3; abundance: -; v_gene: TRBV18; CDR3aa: CASSPPVSLAVSSTDTQYF; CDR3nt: TGTGCCAGCTCACCACCGGTATCTCTAGCGGTATCTAGCACAGATACGCAGTATTTT
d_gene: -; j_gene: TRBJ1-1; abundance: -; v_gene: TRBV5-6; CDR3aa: CASSWDILNTEAFF; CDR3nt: TGTGCCAGCAGCTGGGACATCCTGAACACTGAAGCTTTCTTT